This TCR beta chain was profiled in a study of T cell changes during pregnancy in multiple sclerosis. The length of the CDR3 is 14 residues. V was pared by 5 bases and J by 6 bases, with 15 bases between. Germline lookup yields CDR1 KGHSH and CDR2 LQKENI. Profiled with immunoSEQ multiplex PCR; TCRdb holds only in-frame clones, not every one. The data contain some 51,000 clones, roughly 94% of them singletons. This receptor was obtained from a female donor with multiple sclerosis, enrolled in a pregnancy study. The rearrangement joins TRBV18 to TRBJ2-3; perhaps TRBD1 as D (5 bases). Sequences were derived from CD4+ T cells from peripheral blood mononuclear cells, sampled in the second trimester of pregnancy. The CDR3 DNA is TGTGCCAGCTCATCTGGCAGGGAAGCCGATACGCAGTATTTT. Translated, it gives CASSSGREADTQYF.